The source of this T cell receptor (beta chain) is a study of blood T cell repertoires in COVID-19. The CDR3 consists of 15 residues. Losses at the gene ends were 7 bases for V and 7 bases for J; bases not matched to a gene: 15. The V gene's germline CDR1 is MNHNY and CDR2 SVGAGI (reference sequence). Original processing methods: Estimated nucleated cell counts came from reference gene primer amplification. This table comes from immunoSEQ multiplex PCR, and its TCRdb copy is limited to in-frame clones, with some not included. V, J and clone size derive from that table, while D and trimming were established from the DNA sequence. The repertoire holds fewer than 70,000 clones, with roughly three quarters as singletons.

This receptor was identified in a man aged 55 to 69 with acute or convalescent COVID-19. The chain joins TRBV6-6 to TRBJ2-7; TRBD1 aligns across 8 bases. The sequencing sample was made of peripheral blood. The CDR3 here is CASKKQGEPRGEQYF. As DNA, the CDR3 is TGTGCCAGCAAAAAACAGGGGGAGCCTAGAGGGGAGCAGTACTTC.